These T cell receptor beta chains were read from a single sample in a study of blood T cell repertoires in COVID-19. Some clones are missing from TCRdb's copy, which holds only in-frame ones; the method was immunoSEQ multiplex PCR. The table lists 150,000 or so clones, roughly 78% of them singletons. Material: peripheral blood. The receptors were gathered from a woman aged 60-75 years with COVID-19, enrolled during active disease. CDR3s include the opening cysteine and the closing phenylalanine or tryptophan. D genes are given only for firm matches. The size entry is marked missing in some rows and otherwise reads once, few, many or a size class.

size: NA; D: NA; V: TRBV4-1; J: TRBJ1-3; length: 15; DNA: TGCGCCAGCAGCCAAGGTCCCAGGGTAGGAAACACCATATATTTT; CDR3: CASSQGPRVGNTIYF
size: NA; D: TRBD1; V: TRBV7-2; J: TRBJ2-3; length: 15; DNA: TGTGCCAGCAGGCTAAGGGGGCTCTCCACAGATACGCAGTATTTT; CDR3: CASRLRGLSTDTQYF
size: NA; D: TRBD1; V: TRBV28; J: TRBJ2-7; length: 15; DNA: TGTGCCAGCAGAACTCCTTTGACAGGGGTCTACGAGCAGTACTTC; CDR3: CASRTPLTGVYEQYF
size: NA; D: TRBD1; V: TRBV28; J: TRBJ1-6; length: 14; DNA: TGTGCCAGCAGTCAGACAGGGAACTATTCACCCCTCCACTTT; CDR3: CASSQTGNYSPLHF
size: few; D: TRBD1; V: TRBV27; J: TRBJ1-6; length: 15; DNA: TGTGCCAGCAGTTTCTCGGACAGGACGAATTCACCCCTCCACTTT; CDR3: CASSFSDRTNSPLHF
size: once; D: NA; V: TRBV5-1; J: TRBJ2-3; length: 16; DNA: TGCGCCAGCAGCTTAAAGTGGAGCGGAGACACAGATACGCAGTATTTT; CDR3: CASSLKWSGDTDTQYF
size: NA; D: TRBD2; V: TRBV7-2; J: TRBJ2-7; length: 15; DNA: TGTGCCAGCAGCTTTCAGGGCGGGAGGGCCTACGAGCAGTACTTC; CDR3: CASSFQGGRAYEQYF
size: few; D: NA; V: TRBV7-3; J: TRBJ1-2; length: 15; DNA: TGTGCCAGCAGCTTATTCTCAGGGGATAAACATGGCTACACCTTC; CDR3: CASSLFSGDKHGYTF
size: NA; D: NA; V: TRBV11-2; J: TRBJ1-1; length: 16; DNA: TGTGCCAGCAGGTTGAGAGGGGGTCTCACGAACACTGAAGCTTTCTTT; CDR3: CASRLRGGLTNTEAFF
size: NA; D: TRBD1; V: TRBV3-1/TRBV3-2; J: TRBJ1-2; length: 12; DNA: TGTGCCAGCAGCCAGCCCTCGACAGGGTACACCTTC; CDR3: CASSQPSTGYTF
size: NA; D: TRBD2; V: TRBV4-2; J: TRBJ2-1; length: 16; DNA: TGTGCCAGCAGCCAAGAGGGAAGGACTAGCGGGCCAAAGCAGTTCTTC; CDR3: CASSQEGRTSGPKQFF
size: NA; D: NA; V: TRBV10-3; J: TRBJ1-5; length: 13; DNA: TGTGCCATCAGTTCAGGGGCGGATCAGCCCCAGCATTTT; CDR3: CAISSGADQPQHF
size: NA; D: NA; V: TRBV18; J: TRBJ2-5; length: 14; DNA: TGTGCCAGCTCACCCCCGCCTAACCGGGAGACCCAGTACTTC; CDR3: CASSPPPNRETQYF
size: once; D: NA; V: TRBV21-1; J: TRBJ1-2; length: 14; DNA: TGTGCCAGCAGCGCCCCCCGGGGGGGCTATGGCTACACCTTC; CDR3: CASSAPRGGYGYTF
size: NA; D: TRBD1; V: TRBV6-6; J: TRBJ2-7; length: 12; DNA: TGTGCCAGCAGTCCACAGGGGGACGAGCAGTACTTC; CDR3: CASSPQGDEQYF
size: NA; D: NA; V: TRBV5-1; J: TRBJ2-3; length: 16; DNA: TGCGCCAGCAGCTGGGACACACCTTCTAGCACAGATACGCAGTATTTT; CDR3: CASSWDTPSSTDTQYF
size: NA; D: TRBD1; V: TRBV28; J: TRBJ2-2; length: 17; DNA: TGTGCTAGCAGGAGTGGGGACAGGGTTTTGAACACCGGGGAGCTGTTTTTT; CDR3: CASRSGDRVLNTGELFF
size: NA; D: NA; V: TRBV15; J: TRBJ2-5; length: 15; DNA: TGTGCCACCAGCACAGTTACAGGGCTGGGGGAGACCCAGTACTTC; CDR3: CATSTVTGLGETQYF
size: once; D: TRBD1; V: TRBV5-5; J: TRBJ2-3; length: 16; DNA: TGTGCCAGCAGCTCTAATTGGGGACAGGCCACGGATACGCAGTATTTT; CDR3: CASSSNWGQATDTQYF
size: NA; D: NA; V: TRBV9; J: TRBJ2-5; length: 15; DNA: TGTGCCAGCAGCGTAGCGGCAGGGGACCAAGAGACCCAGTACTTC; CDR3: CASSVAAGDQETQYF
size: NA; D: TRBD2; V: TRBV27; J: TRBJ2-3; length: 15; DNA: TGTGCCAGCACCCGGACTAGCGGGAAAGTAGATACGCAGTATTTT; CDR3: CASTRTSGKVDTQYF
size: NA; D: TRBD2; V: TRBV28; J: TRBJ2-1; length: 17; DNA: TGTGCCAGCAGTTTATCTGTTGCGGGAGGCTTAAGGGATGAGCAGTTCTTC; CDR3: CASSLSVAGGLRDEQFF
size: NA; D: TRBD1; V: TRBV10-2; J: TRBJ2-2; length: 14; DNA: TGCGCCAGCAGTGACAGGGGGCAGCTCGGGGAGCTGTTTTTT; CDR3: CASSDRGQLGELFF
size: NA; D: NA; V: TRBV13; J: TRBJ2-1; length: 16; DNA: TGTGCCAGCAGCTTAGAAGGCGGCCTCACAAACAATGAGCAGTTCTTC; CDR3: CASSLEGGLTNNEQFF
size: NA; D: TRBD1; V: TRBV4-2; J: TRBJ1-4; length: 15; DNA: TGTGCCAGCAGCCAAGGGGGGCAGGGGGATGAAAAACTGTTTTTT; CDR3: CASSQGGQGDEKLFF
size: NA; D: NA; V: TRBV28; J: TRBJ1-2; length: 10; DNA: TGTGCCAGCAGTTTCCGTGGCTACACCTTC; CDR3: CASSFRGYTF
size: NA; D: TRBD1; V: TRBV28; J: TRBJ1-5; length: 14; DNA: TGTGCCAGCAGTGTCCAGGGGGGCTGGCAGCCCCAGCATTTT; CDR3: CASSVQGGWQPQHF
size: NA; D: NA; V: TRBV9; J: TRBJ2-7; length: 15; DNA: TGTGCCAGCAGCCCAAGCCAGGACAATCCCTACGAGCAGTACTTC; CDR3: CASSPSQDNPYEQYF
size: NA; D: TRBD2; V: TRBV7-2; J: TRBJ2-5; length: 15; DNA: TGTGCCAGCAGCCGCCCACTAGCGGGCTCAGAGACCCAGTACTTC; CDR3: CASSRPLAGSETQYF
size: NA; D: TRBD1; V: TRBV28; J: TRBJ1-6; length: 14; DNA: TGTGCCAGCAGTAATTTCAGGGGGCGATCACCCCTCCACTTT; CDR3: CASSNFRGRSPLHF
size: NA; D: TRBD1; V: TRBV11-2; J: TRBJ1-4; length: 16; DNA: TGTGCCAGCAGCGCCGGACAGGGGTCGATTAATGAAAAACTGTTTTTT; CDR3: CASSAGQGSINEKLFF
size: NA; D: NA; V: TRBV30; J: TRBJ2-3; length: 14; DNA: TGTGCCTGGAGGGGGGGGCTGGGTACAGATACGCAGTATTTT; CDR3: CAWRGGLGTDTQYF
size: NA; D: NA; V: TRBV18; J: TRBJ2-3; length: 11; DNA: TGTGCCAGCTCACAGAGAGATACGCAGTATTTT; CDR3: CASSQRDTQYF
size: few; D: TRBD1; V: TRBV28; J: TRBJ2-7; length: 13; DNA: TGTGCCAGCAACAAACAGGGGGGCTACGAGCAGTACTTC; CDR3: CASNKQGGYEQYF
size: NA; D: TRBD1; V: TRBV5-5; J: TRBJ2-7; length: 14; DNA: TGTGCCAGCAGCCCCACAGGGGTTCCCTACGAGCAGTACTTC; CDR3: CASSPTGVPYEQYF
size: NA; D: TRBD2; V: TRBV5-1; J: TRBJ2-5; length: 15; DNA: TGCGCCAGCAGCTTGGAGGGACTAGCTCAAGAGACCCAGTACTTC; CDR3: CASSLEGLAQETQYF
size: NA; D: NA; V: TRBV2; J: TRBJ2-3; length: 14; DNA: TGTGCCAGCAGTGATCGGGGTAGCACAGATACGCAGTATTTT; CDR3: CASSDRGSTDTQYF
size: NA; D: TRBD1; V: TRBV19; J: TRBJ1-5; length: 18; DNA: TGTGCCAGTAGCCTCGACAGGGGTGGGGGCACCTCAAATCAGCCCCAGCATTTT; CDR3: CASSLDRGGGTSNQPQHF
size: once; D: NA; V: TRBV12-3/TRBV12-4; J: TRBJ1-1; length: 11; DNA: TGTGCCAGCAGCATGAAACAAGAAGCTTTCTTT; CDR3: CASSMKQEAFF
size: NA; D: TRBD1; V: TRBV10-3; J: TRBJ2-7; length: 14; DNA: TGTGCCATCAGTGGAGGGCAGGGGGCGGACGAGCAGTACTTC; CDR3: CAISGGQGADEQYF
size: NA; D: TRBD2; V: TRBV19; J: TRBJ2-1; length: 14; DNA: TGTGCCAGTAGCGGAAGGGGGACTAGCATTGAGCAGTTCTTC; CDR3: CASSGRGTSIEQFF
size: few; D: TRBD2; V: TRBV3-1/TRBV3-2; J: TRBJ2-1; length: 15; DNA: TGTGCCAGCAGCCAAGGACTAGCGGGGGTGTATGAGCAGTTCTTC; CDR3: CASSQGLAGVYEQFF
size: NA; D: NA; V: TRBV5-1; J: TRBJ1-1; length: 15; DNA: TGCGCCAGCAGCTTGGTCCCGGGAATGAACACTGAAGCTTTCTTT; CDR3: CASSLVPGMNTEAFF
size: NA; D: NA; V: TRBV19; J: TRBJ1-2; length: 12; DNA: TGTGCCAGTAGTATAGCAGAATATGGCTACACCTTC; CDR3: CASSIAEYGYTF
size: NA; D: NA; V: TRBV5-1; J: TRBJ1-1; length: 14; DNA: TGCGCCAGCAGCCAACGGGGGGAGGGCACTGAAGCTTTCTTT; CDR3: CASSQRGEGTEAFF
size: NA; D: NA; V: TRBV7-2; J: TRBJ2-7; length: 11; DNA: TGTGCCAGTGCACAGGGCTACGAGCAGTACTTC; CDR3: CASAQGYEQYF
size: NA; D: NA; V: TRBV4-2; J: TRBJ2-3; length: 14; DNA: TGTGCCAGCAGCCAGGAAGTCGGGACAGATACGCAGTATTTT; CDR3: CASSQEVGTDTQYF
size: NA; D: TRBD2; V: TRBV5-1; J: TRBJ2-3; length: 18; DNA: TGCGCCAGCAGCTTTACGGGACTAGCGGGGCCTGGGACAGATACGCAGTATTTT; CDR3: CASSFTGLAGPGTDTQYF